Listed here are 26 T cell receptor beta chains from one sample, sequenced in a study of T cell responses to AZD1222 COVID-19 vaccine. The method was immunoSEQ multiplex PCR; TCRdb's version includes in-frame clones alone and lacks a portion of them. The table includes roughly 180,000 clones, approximately 93% detected once. This sample comprised peripheral blood, obtained 28 days after the second AZD1222 dose. These TCRs come from an adult who received the AZD1222 COVID-19 vaccine.

The rearrangement links TRBV27 to TRBJ2-7; 8 bases match TRBD1. Germline assignment: CDR1 MNHEY and CDR2 SMNVEV (reference sequence). The CDR3 spans 15 residues. The trim removed 5 bases at V and 3 bases at J, leaving 9 bases unmatched. The CDR3 bases are TGTGCCAGCAGTATGGACAGGGACAAGCTCTACGAGCAGTACTTC. It codes for CASSMDRDKLYEQYF.

This chain joins TRBV21-1 and TRBJ1-1; the table's D call TRBD1 went unverified against the DNA. TRBV21-1 is deemed a pseudogene. The CDR3 loop spans 14 amino acids. The CDR3 loop reads CASSNGQGLSEAFF. The CDR3 nucleotides read TGTGCCAGCAGCAATGGACAGGGGCTGTCTGAAGCTTTCTTT.

This rearrangement joins TRBV30 to TRBJ2-3, with a tentative D call TRBD2 (6 bases). The CDR3 is 15 amino acids. Germline V gene sequence: CDR1 GTSNPN, CDR2 SVGIG (reference sequence). The V end was cut by 0 bases, the J end by 4 bases, with 14 bases between. DNA for the CDR3: TGTGCCTGGAGTGTAGGAGGGGTGAGGGCAGATACGCAGTATTTT. It yields the protein CAWSVGGVRADTQYF. The full variable domain, rest sourced from reference TRBV30 and TRBJ2-3, is SQTIHQWPATLVQPVGSPLSLECTVEGTSNPNLYWYRQAAGRGLQLLFYSVGIGQISSEVPQNLSASRPQDRQFILSSKKLLLSDSGFYLCAWSVGGVRADTQYFGPGTRLTVL.

CDR3 nucleotide sequence: TGTGCCTGTTCCCCCAAGGGGCCAGCTGGAAACACCATATATTTT. As protein: CACSPKGPAGNTIYF. V and J are TRBV30 and TRBJ1-3; weak D call: TRBD1 (5 bases). CDR1 and CDR2 (germline): GTSNPN, SVGIG (reference sequence). The V end lost 6 bases, the J end lost 2 bases, and 17 bases lay between the germline ends. CDR3 length equals 15 residues.

This chain links TRBV11-2 with TRBJ1-2, with D unclear. V was pared by 5 bases and J by 0 bases, with 16 bases between. This CDR3 region has 16 residues. Germline V lookup: CDR1 SGHAT, CDR2 FQNNGV. Written as DNA, the CDR3 is TGTGCCAGCAGCCCTAGCCAGGTCACAACTAACTATGGCTACACCTTC. Translated, it gives CASSPSQVTTNYGYTF. Together with reference TRBV11-2 and TRBJ1-2, the CDR3 gives the full variable domain: EAGVAQSPRYKIIEKRQSVAFWCNPISGHATLYWYQQILGQGPKLLIQFQNNGVVDDSQLPKDRFSAERLKGVDSTLKIQPAKLEDSAVYLCASSPSQVTTNYGYTFGSGTRLTVV.

This chain links TRBV18 with TRBJ2-7, with 11 bases that match TRBD1. Germline CDR1 is KGHSH and CDR2 is LQKENI. This CDR3 is 16 amino acids long. The V and J ends lost 2 bases and 3 bases, in that order; junction bases with no gene match: 6. The CDR3 reads CASSPSAGTGGYEQYF. The CDR3 region has the DNA TGTGCCAGCTCACCATCCGCGGGGACAGGGGGCTACGAGCAGTACTTC.

This clone was seen a handful of times. This chain joins TRBV18 and TRBJ1-2, with no clear D. CDR3 size: 12 residues. CDR1 and CDR2 from the germline V gene are KGHSH and LQKENI. V was cut by 6 bases and J by 4 bases, with 9 bases left in between. For the CDR3, the DNA is TGTGCCAGCTCGCCTGACACCTATGGCTACACCTTC. Protein sequence: CASSPDTYGYTF.

This chain connects TRBV11-2 to TRBJ2-3; 10 bases are shared with TRBD1. Trimming took 0 bases from V and 2 from J; bases not matched to a gene: 14. The CDR3 covers 20 residues. The germline CDR1 and CDR2 sequences are SGHAT and FQNNGV. CDR3 sequence: CASSLEGAGTGVTYTDTQYF. The CDR3 nucleotides read TGTGCCAGCAGCTTAGAGGGAGCTGGGACAGGGGTCACCTACACAGATACGCAGTATTTT.

The J gene is TRBJ2-1, the V gene TRBV11-2, with unresolved D. The V end was cut by 1 base, the J end by 2 bases, with 6 bases between. The germline CDR1 and CDR2 sequences are SGHAT and FQNNGV. This CDR3 contains 14 residues. The CDR3 DNA follows: TGTGCCAGCAGCTTAGGGCAGACCTACAATGAGCAGTTCTTC. As protein: CASSLGQTYNEQFF.

The genes are TRBV30 and TRBJ1-3; D is uncertain. The ends were cut back, 6 bases at V and 0 bases at J, with 9 bases in the middle. Germline V gives CDR1 GTSNPN, CDR2 SVGIG (reference sequence). This CDR3 contains 13 residues. CDR3 amino acids: CACPGSSGNTIYF. The CDR3 bases are TGTGCCTGCCCCGGGAGCTCTGGAAACACCATATATTTT.

The chain combines TRBV11-2 with TRBJ2-1; possible D gene TRBD2, 5 bases. Trimming took off 1 base at V and 8 bases at J, with 12 bases between the two ends. The CDR3 covers 14 residues. Germline V gives CDR1 SGHAT, CDR2 FQNNGV. The CDR3 DNA is TGTGCCAGCAGCTTAGTTCCAGGAGCGGATGAGCAGTTCTTC. It yields the protein CASSLVPGADEQFF.

CDR3 residues: CASSLVGLQGRETQYF. The CDR3 DNA follows: TGTGCCAGCAGCTTAGTCGGATTACAGGGTCGGGAGACCCAGTACTTC. V and J are TRBV7-2 and TRBJ2-5; possible D gene TRBD1, 6 bases. Germline V lookup: CDR1 SGHTA, CDR2 FQGNSA. Trimming removed 1 base at V and 5 bases at J, with 17 bases between. This CDR3 region has 16 residues.

The chain carries TRBV19 and TRBJ1-6; 10 nucleotides match TRBD1. The CDR3 is made up of 15 amino acids. CDR1 is LNHDA, CDR2 SQIVND, per germline (reference sequence). Germline trimming cut 5 bases from V and 10 bases from J; bases unmatched to any gene: 8. In DNA form, the CDR3 reads TGTGCCAGTAGTGTTACCGGGACAGGGGCATCACCCCTCCACTTT. Its translation: CASSVTGTGASPLHF.

The V call is TRBV19, the J call TRBJ2-7, with 7 bases aligning to TRBD2. CDR1 and CDR2 (germline): LNHDA, SQIVND (reference sequence). V shed 5 bases, J shed 2 bases, and the junction held 3 bases outside the gene matches. This CDR3 is built from 13 residues. Here the CDR3 DNA reads TGTGCCAGTAGTCTGGGACTAACCTACGAGCAGTACTTC. Translated, it gives CASSLGLTYEQYF.

Only a few counts were recorded for this clone. This chain links TRBV7-6 with TRBJ2-7; TRBD2 might be the D (7 bases). The germline V gene encodes CDR1 SGHVS and CDR2 FNYEAQ. V was trimmed by 5 bases and J by 8 bases, leaving 25 bases between them. The CDR3 is 16 amino acids. The CDR3 reads CASSPQGGGRALKQYF. As DNA, the CDR3 is TGTGCCAGCAGCCCCCAAGGGGGGGGACGGGCGCTGAAGCAGTACTTC.

The CDR3, as DNA: TGTGCCAGCACGAAGGCCTCTGCCGGGGAAGCTTTCTTT. Residues: CASTKASAGEAFF. V gene TRBV3-1 (or the pseudogene TRBV3-2) combines with J gene TRBJ1-1, with D unresolved. V shed 7 bases and J shed 8 bases, with 17 bases lying between them. There are 13 residues in the CDR3. The germline V gene has CDR1 LGHDT and CDR2 YNNKEL (reference sequence).

The chain couples TRBV19 to TRBJ2-5; D is undetermined. The germline V gene encodes CDR1 LNHDA and CDR2 SQIVND (reference sequence). Trimming cost V 8 bases and J 0 bases, with 7 bases left between them. CDR3 size: 12 residues. CDR3 bases: TGTGCCAGTGGCGGACACCAAGAGACCCAGTACTTC. Translating gives CASGGHQETQYF.

This chain links TRBV7-9 with TRBJ2-5, with TRBD2 matching over 13 bases. V shed 5 bases and J 7 bases; nucleotides not matched to a gene: 13. CDR1 SEHNR and CDR2 FQNEAQ come from the germline V gene (reference sequence). CDR3 length equals 17 residues. In nucleotides, the CDR3 is TGTGCCAGCAGCCGCAGACTAGCGGGGGGCCCCTTGGGGACCCAGTACTTC. Translated, it gives CASSRRLAGGPLGTQYF.

This clone showed up just once. This chain uses TRBV6-6 with TRBJ1-4; 9 bases are a match to TRBD1. J was trimmed by 4 bases and V by 7 bases; bases with no gene match: 7. Germline CDR1 reads MNHNY; CDR2 reads SVGAGI (reference sequence). The CDR3 is 15 residues long. The CDR3 DNA follows: TGTGCCAGCAACTCACAGGGGGCGGGTAATGAAAAACTGTTTTTT. This sequence encodes CASNSQGAGNEKLFF.

This clone appeared a few times. The chain joins TRBV5-5 to TRBJ1-1; D remains ambiguous. Germline V gene data show CDR1 as SGHKS and CDR2 as YYEKEE (reference sequence). The CDR3 consists of 13 residues. Trimming left V 2 bases short and J 1 base short, with 6 bases between. Written as DNA, the CDR3 is TGTGCCAGCAGCTTAGGCCCGAACACTGAAGCTTTCTTT. Translating gives CASSLGPNTEAFF.

In its sample, this clone was seen once. The rearrangement joins TRBV2 to TRBJ2-5; D call uncertain. The CDR3 loop spans 11 amino acids. Germline-derived CDR1 and CDR2 are SNHLY and FYNNEI. Trimming shortened V by 1 base and J by 6 bases, and 3 bases separated the two germline ends. CDR3 bases: TGTGCCAGCAGTGAAGTTCAGACCCAGTACTTC. Its translation: CASSEVQTQYF.

V and J are TRBV24-1 and TRBJ2-3; 12 nucleotides agree with TRBD2. The V gene end was trimmed by 3 bases and the J gene end by 0 bases; junction bases not matched to a gene: 3. The CDR3 totals 17 residues. CDR1 is KGHDR and CDR2 is SFDVKD in the germline V gene. Here the CDR3 reads CATSDPGTSGSTDTQYF. The CDR3, as DNA: TGTGCCACCAGTGATCCCGGGACTAGCGGGAGCACAGATACGCAGTATTTT.

The V call is TRBV9, the J call TRBJ1-3; perhaps TRBD1 as D (5 bases). Trimming left V 4 bases short and J 2 bases short, with 10 bases between. The CDR3 contains 14 residues. Per germline, CDR1 SGDLS and CDR2 YYNGEE. CDR3 amino acids: CASSTQGTGNTIYF. CDR3 DNA: TGTGCCAGCAGCACTCAGGGAACTGGAAACACCATATATTTT.

This clone was counted between two and nine times. The chain has TRBV6-2 or TRBV6-3 and TRBJ1-2; D is perhaps TRBD1 (5 bases). CDR1 and CDR2 from the germline V gene are MNHEY and SVGEGT. V was cut by 2 bases and J by 8 bases, with 9 bases left in between. The CDR3 loop spans 12 amino acids. This CDR3 reads CASSYGGGGYTF. The CDR3 region has the DNA TGTGCCAGCAGTTACGGGGGAGGCGGCTACACCTTC.

The gene calls are TRBV4-1 and TRBJ1-1; 9 bases fit TRBD1. Per the germline V gene, CDR1 is MGHRA and CDR2 is YSYEKL. This CDR3 comprises 16 residues. The V and J ends lost 1 base and 7 bases, in that order; junction bases with no gene match: 10. The CDR3: CASSQAGTGGGIEAFF. The CDR3 DNA follows: TGCGCCAGCAGCCAAGCCGGAACAGGGGGCGGAATTGAAGCTTTCTTT.

This clone was seen just once. The J gene is TRBJ1-3, the V gene TRBV6-5; D is unresolved. The CDR3 has 15 amino acids. The germline CDR1 and CDR2 sequences are MNHEY and SVGAGI. The V end was cut by 7 bases, the J end by 0 bases, with 13 bases between. This CDR3 is CASTRDFNSGNTIYF. In nucleotides, the CDR3 is TGTGCCAGCACCCGGGATTTCAACTCTGGAAACACCATATATTTT.